This TCR beta chain was identified in a study of cytotoxic CD8 clonotypes in ibrutinib-treated CLL. For the study at large: Patients gave response samples after a median about 12 months of treatment, range 6 to 36.

Germline CDR1 is MNHEY and CDR2 is SVGAGI. The trim removed 8 bases at V and 1 base at J, leaving 3 bases unmatched. The CDR3 is 13 amino acids. The intended depth for sequencing was 1 in 200,000 to 1 in 1 million T cells. TCRdb's copy holds only in-frame clones and misses some; the assay was immunoSEQ multiplex PCR. Here the sample spans fewer than 300,000 clones, 76% being singletons. Broader study findings: At the start, clonality exceeded age-matched healthy donors and followed circulating CD8+ T-cell counts.

This clone was observed a handful of times. What it binds is unknown. The sequence came from a human donor with chronic lymphocytic leukemia. The sample here was PBMCs, taken at disease progression, from a patient treated with ibrutinib. The chain links TRBV6-5 to TRBJ1-1, with 8 nucleotides matching TRBD1. For the CDR3, the DNA is TGTGCCAGCGGAGACAGGGGGAACACTGAAGCTTTCTTT. Translation: CASGDRGNTEAFF.